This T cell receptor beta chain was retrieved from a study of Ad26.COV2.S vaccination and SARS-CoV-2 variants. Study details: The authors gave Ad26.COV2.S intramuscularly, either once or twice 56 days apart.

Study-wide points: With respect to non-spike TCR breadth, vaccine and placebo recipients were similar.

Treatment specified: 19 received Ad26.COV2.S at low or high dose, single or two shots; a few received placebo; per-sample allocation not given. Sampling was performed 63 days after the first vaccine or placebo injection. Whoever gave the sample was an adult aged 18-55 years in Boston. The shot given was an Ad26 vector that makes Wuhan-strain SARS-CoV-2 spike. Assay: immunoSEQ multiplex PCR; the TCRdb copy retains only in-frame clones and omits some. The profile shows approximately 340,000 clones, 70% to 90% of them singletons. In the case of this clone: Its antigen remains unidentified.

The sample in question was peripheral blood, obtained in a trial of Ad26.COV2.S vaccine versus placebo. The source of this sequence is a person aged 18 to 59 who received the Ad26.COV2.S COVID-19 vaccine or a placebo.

The CDR3 loop is CASSLAGISTDTQYF. CDR3 nucleotides: TGCGCCAGCAGCTTGGCGGGCATCAGCACAGATACGCAGTATTTT. This chain uses TRBV5-1 with TRBJ2-3; D unresolved. This CDR3 has 15 amino acids. The V end was cut by 0 bases, the J end by 0 bases, with 8 bases between. The germline V gene has CDR1 SGHRS and CDR2 YFSETQ. The full variable domain, its missing parts supplied by reference TRBV5-1 and TRBJ2-3, is KAGVTQTPRYLIKTRGQQVTLSCSPISGHRSVSWYQQTPGQGLQFLFEYFSETQRNKGNFPGRFSGRQFSNSRSEMNVSTLELGDSALYLCASSLAGISTDTQYFGPGTRLTVL.